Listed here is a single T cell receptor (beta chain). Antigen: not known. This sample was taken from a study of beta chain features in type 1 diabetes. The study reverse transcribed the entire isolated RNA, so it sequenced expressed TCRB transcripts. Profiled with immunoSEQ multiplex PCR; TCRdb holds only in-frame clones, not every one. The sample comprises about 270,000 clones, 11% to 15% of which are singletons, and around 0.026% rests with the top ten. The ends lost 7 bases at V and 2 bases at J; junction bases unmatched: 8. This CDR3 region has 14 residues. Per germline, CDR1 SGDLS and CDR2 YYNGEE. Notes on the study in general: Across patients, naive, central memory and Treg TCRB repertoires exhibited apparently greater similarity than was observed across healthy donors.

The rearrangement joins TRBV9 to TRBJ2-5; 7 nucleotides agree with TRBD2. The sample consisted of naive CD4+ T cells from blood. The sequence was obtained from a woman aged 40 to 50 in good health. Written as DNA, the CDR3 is TGTGCCAGCTGTCCCCTAGCGGTACAAGAGACCCAGTACTTC. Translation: CASCPLAVQETQYF.